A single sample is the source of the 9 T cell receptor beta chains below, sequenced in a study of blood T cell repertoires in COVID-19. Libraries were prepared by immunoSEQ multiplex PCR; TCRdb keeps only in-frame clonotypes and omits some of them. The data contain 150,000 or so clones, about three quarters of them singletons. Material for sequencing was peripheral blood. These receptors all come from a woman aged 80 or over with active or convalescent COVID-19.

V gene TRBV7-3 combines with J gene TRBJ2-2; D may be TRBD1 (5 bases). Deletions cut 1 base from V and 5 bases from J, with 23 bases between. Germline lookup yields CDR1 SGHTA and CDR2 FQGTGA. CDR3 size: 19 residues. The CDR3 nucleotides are TGTGCCAGCAGCTTAAACCCCCCTAGACAGTGGGGCAGGACCGGGGAGCTGTTTTTT. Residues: CASSLNPPRQWGRTGELFF.

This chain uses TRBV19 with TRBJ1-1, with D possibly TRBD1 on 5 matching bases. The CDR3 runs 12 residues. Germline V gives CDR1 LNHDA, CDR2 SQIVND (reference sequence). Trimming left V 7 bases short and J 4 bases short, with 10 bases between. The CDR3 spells CASNQGSTEAFF. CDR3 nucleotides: TGTGCCAGTAATCAGGGCAGCACTGAAGCTTTCTTT.

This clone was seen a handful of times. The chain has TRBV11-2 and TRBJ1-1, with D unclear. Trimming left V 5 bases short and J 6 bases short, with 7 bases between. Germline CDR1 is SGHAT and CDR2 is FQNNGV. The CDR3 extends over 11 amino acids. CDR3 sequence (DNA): TGTGCCAGCAGCATCCGGTCTGAAGCTTTCTTT. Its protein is CASSIRSEAFF.

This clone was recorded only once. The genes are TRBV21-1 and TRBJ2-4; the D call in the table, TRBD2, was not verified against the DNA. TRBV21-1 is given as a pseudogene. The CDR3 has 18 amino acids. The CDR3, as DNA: TGTGCCAGCAGCAAAAGCGGGGGGGCCCCCCGAGCCAAAAACATTCAGTACTTC. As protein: CASSKSGGAPRAKNIQYF.

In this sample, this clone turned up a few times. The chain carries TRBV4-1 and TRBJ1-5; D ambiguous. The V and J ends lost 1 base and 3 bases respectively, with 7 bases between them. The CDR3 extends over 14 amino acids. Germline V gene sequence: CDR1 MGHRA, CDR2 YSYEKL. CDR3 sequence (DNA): TGCGCCAGCAGCCAAGGGGCCCTCAATCAGCCCCAGCATTTT. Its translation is CASSQGALNQPQHF.

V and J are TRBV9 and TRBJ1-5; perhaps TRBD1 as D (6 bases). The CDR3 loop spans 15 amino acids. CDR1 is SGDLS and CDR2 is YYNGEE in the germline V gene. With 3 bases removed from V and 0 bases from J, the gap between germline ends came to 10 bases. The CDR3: CASSAGTSSNQPQHF. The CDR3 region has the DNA TGTGCCAGCAGCGCCGGGACATCTAGCAATCAGCCCCAGCATTTT.

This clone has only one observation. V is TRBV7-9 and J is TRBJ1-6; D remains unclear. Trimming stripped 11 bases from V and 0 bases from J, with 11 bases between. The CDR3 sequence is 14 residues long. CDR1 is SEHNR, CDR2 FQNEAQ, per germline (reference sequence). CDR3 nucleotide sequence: TGTGCCTCGAGCCTAAGCTCCTATAATTCACCCCTCCACTTT. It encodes CASSLSSYNSPLHF.

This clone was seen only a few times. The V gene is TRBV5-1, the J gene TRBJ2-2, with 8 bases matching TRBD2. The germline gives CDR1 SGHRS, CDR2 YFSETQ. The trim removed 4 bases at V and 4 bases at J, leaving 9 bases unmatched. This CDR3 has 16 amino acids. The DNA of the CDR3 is TGCGCCAGCAGCGCCCGGGGGGGCAGGGCCACCGGGGAGCTGTTTTTT. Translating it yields CASSARGGRATGELFF.

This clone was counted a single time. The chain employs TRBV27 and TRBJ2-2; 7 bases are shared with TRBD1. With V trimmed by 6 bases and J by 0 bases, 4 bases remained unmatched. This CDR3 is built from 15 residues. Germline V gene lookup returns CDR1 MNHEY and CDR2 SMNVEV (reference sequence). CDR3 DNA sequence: TGTGCCAGCAGCTTGACAGGGCCGAACACCGGGGAGCTGTTTTTT. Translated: CASSLTGPNTGELFF.